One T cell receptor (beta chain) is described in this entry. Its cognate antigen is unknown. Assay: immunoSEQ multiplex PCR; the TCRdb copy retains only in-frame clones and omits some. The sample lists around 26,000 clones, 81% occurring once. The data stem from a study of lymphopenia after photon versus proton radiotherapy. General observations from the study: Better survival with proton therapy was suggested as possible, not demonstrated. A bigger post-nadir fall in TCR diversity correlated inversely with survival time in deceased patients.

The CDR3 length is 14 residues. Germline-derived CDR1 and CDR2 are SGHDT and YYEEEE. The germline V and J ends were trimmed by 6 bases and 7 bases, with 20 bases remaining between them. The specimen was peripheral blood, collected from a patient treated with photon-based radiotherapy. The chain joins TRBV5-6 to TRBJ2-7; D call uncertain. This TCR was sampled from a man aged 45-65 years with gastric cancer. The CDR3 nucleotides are TGTGCCAGCACCACGGCGGCGTCGTATGGTGAGCAGTACTTC. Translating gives CASTTAASYGEQYF.